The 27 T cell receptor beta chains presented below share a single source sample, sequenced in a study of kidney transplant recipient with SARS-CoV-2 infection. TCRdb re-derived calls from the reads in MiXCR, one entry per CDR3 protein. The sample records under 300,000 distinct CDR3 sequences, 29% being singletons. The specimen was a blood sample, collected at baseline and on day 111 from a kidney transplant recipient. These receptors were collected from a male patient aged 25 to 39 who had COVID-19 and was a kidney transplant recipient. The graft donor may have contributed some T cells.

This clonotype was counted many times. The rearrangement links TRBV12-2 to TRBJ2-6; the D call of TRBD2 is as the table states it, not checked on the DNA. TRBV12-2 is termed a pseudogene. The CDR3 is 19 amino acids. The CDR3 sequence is CASRVSSDSTQSRANVLTF. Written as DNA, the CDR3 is TGTGCAAGTCGCGTGAGTAGCGACTCCACACAAAGTCGGGCCAACGTCCTGACTTTC.

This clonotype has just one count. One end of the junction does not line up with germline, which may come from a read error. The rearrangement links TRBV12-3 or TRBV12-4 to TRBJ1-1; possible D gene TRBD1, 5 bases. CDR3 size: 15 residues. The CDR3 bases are TGCGCCAGCAGCGCCGGAGGGGAGGGGAGCACTGAAGCTTTCTTT. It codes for CASSAGGEGSTEAFF.

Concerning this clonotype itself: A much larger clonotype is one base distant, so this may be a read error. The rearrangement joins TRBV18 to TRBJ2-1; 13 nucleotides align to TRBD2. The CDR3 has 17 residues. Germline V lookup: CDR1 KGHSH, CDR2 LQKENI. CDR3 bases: TGTGCCAGCTCACCACCGTTGACTAGCGGGAGGCACAATGGGCAGTTCTTC. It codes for CASSPPLTSGRHNGQFF.

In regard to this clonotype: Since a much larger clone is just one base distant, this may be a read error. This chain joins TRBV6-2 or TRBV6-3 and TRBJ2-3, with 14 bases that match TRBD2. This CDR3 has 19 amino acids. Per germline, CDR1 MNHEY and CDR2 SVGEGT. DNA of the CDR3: TGTGGCAGCAGTTACCTAGGGACTAGCGGGGGCGCTGGAACAGATACGCAGTATTTT. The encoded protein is CGSSYLGTSGGAGTDTQYF.

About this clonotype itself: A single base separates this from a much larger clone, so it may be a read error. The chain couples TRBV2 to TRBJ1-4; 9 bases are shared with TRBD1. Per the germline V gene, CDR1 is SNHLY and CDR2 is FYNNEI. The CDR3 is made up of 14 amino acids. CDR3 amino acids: CAGSGTGWQEKLFF. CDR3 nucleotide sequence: TGTGCCGGCAGCGGGACAGGGTGGCAGGAAAAACTGTTTTTT.

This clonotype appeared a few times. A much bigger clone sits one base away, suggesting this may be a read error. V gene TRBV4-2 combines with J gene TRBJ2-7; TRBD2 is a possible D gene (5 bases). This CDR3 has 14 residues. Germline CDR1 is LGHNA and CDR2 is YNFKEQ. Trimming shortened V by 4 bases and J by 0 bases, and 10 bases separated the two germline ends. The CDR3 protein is CASSPPGNSYEQYF. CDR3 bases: TGTGCCAGCAGCCCCCCGGGGAACTCCTACGAGCAGTACTTC.

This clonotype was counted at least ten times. DNA of the CDR3: TGTGCCACCAGCAGAGGAAATCTTTACAATGAGCAGTTCTTC. Protein product: CATSRGNLYNEQFF. The genes are TRBV15 and TRBJ2-1; D call uncertain. Germline V lookup: CDR1 LNHNV, CDR2 YYDKDF (reference sequence). This CDR3 comprises 14 residues. Trimming removed 1 base from V and 4 bases from J, with 8 bases in between. The complete variable domain, with remaining parts taken from reference TRBV15 and TRBJ2-1, reads DAMVIQNPRYQVTQFGKPVTLSCSQTLNHNVMYWYQQKSSQAPKLLFHYYDKDFNNEADTPDNFQSRRPNTSFCFLDIRSPGLGDTAMYLCATSRGNLYNEQFFGPGTRLTVL.

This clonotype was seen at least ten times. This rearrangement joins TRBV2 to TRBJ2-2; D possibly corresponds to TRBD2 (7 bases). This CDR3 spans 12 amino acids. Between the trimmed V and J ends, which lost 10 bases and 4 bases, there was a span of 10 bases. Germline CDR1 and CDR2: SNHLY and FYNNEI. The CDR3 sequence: CATGGLTGELFF. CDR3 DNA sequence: TGTGCCACCGGGGGGCTCACCGGGGAGCTGTTTTTT.

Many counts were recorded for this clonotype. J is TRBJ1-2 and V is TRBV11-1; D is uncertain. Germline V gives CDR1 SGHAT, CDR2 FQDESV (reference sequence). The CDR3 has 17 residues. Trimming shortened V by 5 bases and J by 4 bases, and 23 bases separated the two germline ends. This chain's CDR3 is CASSILHKAGKTYGYTF. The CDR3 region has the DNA TGTGCCAGCAGCATACTCCATAAGGCTGGAAAGACCTATGGCTACACCTTC.

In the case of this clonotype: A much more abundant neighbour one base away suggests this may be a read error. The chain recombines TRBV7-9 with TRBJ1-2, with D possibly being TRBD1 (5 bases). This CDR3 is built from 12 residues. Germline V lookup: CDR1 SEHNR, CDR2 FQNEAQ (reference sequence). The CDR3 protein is CTSSHGTYGYTF. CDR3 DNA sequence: TGTACCAGCAGCCACGGGACCTATGGCTACACCTTC.

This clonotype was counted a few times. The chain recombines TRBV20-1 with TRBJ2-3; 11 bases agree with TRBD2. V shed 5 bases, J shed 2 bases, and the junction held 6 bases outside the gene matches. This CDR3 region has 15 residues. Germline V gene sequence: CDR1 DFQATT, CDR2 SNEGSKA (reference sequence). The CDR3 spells CSAQRLAGNTDTQYF. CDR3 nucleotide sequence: TGCAGTGCTCAAAGACTAGCGGGGAACACAGATACGCAGTATTTT.

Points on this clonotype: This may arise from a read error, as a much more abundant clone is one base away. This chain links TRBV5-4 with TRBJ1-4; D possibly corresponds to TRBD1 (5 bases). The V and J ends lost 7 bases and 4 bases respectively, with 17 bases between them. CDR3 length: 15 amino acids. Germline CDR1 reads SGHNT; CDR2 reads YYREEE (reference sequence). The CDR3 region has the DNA TGTGCCAGCGGCTGGGGGACGGGGGGTAATGAAAAACTGTTTTTT. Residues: CASGWGTGGNEKLFF. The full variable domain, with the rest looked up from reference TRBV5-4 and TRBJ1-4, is ETGVTQSPTHLIKTRGQQVTLRCSSQSGHNTVSWYQQALGQGPQFIFQYYREEENGRGNFPPRFSGLQFPNYSSELNVNALELDDSALYLCASGWGTGGNEKLFFGSGTQLSVL.

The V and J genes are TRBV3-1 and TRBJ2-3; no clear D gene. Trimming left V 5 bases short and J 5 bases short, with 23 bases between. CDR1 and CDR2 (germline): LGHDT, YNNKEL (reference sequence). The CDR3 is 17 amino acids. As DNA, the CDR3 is TGTGCCAGCAGCGTCAATGTCCCATTTGTCATGCAAGATACGCAGTATTTT. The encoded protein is CASSVNVPFVMQDTQYF.

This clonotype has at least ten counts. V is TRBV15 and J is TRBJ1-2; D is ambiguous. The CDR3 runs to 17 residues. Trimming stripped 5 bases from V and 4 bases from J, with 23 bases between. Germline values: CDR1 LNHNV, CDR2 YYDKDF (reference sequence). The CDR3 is CATSRMLRCGKTYGYTF. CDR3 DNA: TGTGCCACCAGCCGAATGTTAAGGTGTGGAAAGACCTATGGCTACACCTTC.

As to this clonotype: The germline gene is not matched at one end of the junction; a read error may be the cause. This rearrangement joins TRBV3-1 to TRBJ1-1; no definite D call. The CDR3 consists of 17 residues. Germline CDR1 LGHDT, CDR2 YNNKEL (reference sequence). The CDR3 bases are TGTGCCAGCAGTGTATGGTGTCCCATTTCAATTCGCACTGAAGCTTCCTTT. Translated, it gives CASSVWCPISIRTEASF.

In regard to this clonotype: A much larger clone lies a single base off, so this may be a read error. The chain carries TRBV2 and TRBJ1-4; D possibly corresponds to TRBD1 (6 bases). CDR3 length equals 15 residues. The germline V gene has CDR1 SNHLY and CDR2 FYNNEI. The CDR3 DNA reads TGTACCAGCAGGGGCACTACCCAGAGTAGGGAAAAACTGTTTTTT. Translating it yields CTSRGTTQSREKLFF.

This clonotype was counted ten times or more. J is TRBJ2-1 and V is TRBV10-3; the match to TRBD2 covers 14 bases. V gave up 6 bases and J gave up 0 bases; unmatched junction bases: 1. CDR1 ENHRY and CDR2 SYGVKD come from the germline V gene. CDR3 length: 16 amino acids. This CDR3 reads CAIRGTSGSSYNEQFF. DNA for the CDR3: TGTGCCATCAGGGGGACTAGCGGGAGCTCCTACAATGAGCAGTTCTTC.

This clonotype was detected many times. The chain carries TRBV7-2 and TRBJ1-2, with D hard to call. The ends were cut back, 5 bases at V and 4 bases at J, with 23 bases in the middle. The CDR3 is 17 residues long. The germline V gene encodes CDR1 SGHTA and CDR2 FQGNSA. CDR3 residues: CASSHQVRDGKTYGYTF. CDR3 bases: TGTGCCAGCAGCCACCAAGTCAGAGACGGAAAGACCTATGGCTACACCTTC.

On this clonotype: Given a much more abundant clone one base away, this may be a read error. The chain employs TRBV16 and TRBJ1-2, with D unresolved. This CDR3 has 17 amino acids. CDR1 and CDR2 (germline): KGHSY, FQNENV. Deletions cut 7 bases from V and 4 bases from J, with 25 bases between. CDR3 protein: CASNRIPVVRKTYGYTF. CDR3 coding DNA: TGTGCCAGCAACCGTATCCCGGTCGTTAGAAAGACCTATGGCTACACCTTC. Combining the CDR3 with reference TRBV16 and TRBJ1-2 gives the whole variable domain GEEVAQTPKHLVRGEGQKAKLYCAPIKGHSYVFWYQQVLKNEFKFLISFQNENVFDETGMPKERFSAKCLPNSPCSLEIQATKLEDSAVYFCASNRIPVVRKTYGYTFGSGTRLTVV.

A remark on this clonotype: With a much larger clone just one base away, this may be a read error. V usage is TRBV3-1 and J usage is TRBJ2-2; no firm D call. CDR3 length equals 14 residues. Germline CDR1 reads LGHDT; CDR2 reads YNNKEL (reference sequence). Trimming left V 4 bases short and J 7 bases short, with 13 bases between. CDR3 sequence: CASSPLMGSGELFF. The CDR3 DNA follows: TGTGCCAGCAGCCCGTTAATGGGCAGCGGGGAGCTGTTTTTT.

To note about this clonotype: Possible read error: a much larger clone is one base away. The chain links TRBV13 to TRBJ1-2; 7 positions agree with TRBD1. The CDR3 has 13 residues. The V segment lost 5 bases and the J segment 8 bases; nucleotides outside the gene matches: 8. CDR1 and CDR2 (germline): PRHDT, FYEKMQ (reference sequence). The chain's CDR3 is CASSPTLGGGYTF. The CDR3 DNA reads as TGTGCCAGCAGCCCCACCTTAGGGGGCGGCTACACCTTC.

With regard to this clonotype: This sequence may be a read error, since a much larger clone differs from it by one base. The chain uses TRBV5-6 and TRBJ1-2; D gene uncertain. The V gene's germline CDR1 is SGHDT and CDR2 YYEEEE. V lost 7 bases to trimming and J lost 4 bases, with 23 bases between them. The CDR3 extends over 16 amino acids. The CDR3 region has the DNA TGTGCCAGCCACCGGGTCAATAGTCGAAGGACCTATGGCTACACCTTC. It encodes CASHRVNSRRTYGYTF.

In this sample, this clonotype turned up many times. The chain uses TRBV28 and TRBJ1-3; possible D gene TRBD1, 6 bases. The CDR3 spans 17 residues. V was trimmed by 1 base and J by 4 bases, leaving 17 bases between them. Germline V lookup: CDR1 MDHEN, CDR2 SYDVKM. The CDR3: CASSLLPGQGLGNTIYF. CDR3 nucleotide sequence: TGTGCCAGCAGTTTATTACCGGGGCAGGGGCTCGGAAACACCATATATTTT.

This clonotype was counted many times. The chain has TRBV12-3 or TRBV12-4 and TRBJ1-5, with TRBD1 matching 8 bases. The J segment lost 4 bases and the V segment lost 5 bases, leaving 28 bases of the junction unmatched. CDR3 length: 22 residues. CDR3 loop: CASSRRAGFSPVGTGSNQPQHF. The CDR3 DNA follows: TGTGCCAGCAGTCGCCGGGCTGGTTTTAGTCCGGTAGGGACAGGTAGTAATCAGCCCCAGCATTTT.

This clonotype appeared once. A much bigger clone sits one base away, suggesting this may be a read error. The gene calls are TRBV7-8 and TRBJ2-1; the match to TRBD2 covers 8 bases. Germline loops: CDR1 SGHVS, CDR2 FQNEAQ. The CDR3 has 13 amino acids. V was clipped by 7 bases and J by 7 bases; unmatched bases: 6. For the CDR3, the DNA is TGTGCCAGCAACCCCGGGGGGGGGAATGAGCAGTTCTTC. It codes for CASNPGGGNEQFF.

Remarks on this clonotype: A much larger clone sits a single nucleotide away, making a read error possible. CDR3 sequence reads: CSALTALFRKTYGYTF. The DNA for the CDR3 is TGCAGTGCTCTGACCGCGCTGTTTCGAAAGACCTATGGCTACACCTTC. The J gene is TRBJ1-2, the V gene TRBV20-1; no clear D. With 5 bases removed from V and 4 bases from J, the gap between germline ends came to 23 bases. The CDR3 runs 16 residues. Germline lookup yields CDR1 DFQATT and CDR2 SNEGSKA (reference sequence).

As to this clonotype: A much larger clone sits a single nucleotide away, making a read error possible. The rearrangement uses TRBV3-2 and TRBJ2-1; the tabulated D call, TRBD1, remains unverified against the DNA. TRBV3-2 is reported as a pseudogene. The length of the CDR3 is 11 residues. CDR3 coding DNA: TGTGCCACCAGGGGGGCGTATGAGCGGTTCTTC. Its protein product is CATRGAYERFF.